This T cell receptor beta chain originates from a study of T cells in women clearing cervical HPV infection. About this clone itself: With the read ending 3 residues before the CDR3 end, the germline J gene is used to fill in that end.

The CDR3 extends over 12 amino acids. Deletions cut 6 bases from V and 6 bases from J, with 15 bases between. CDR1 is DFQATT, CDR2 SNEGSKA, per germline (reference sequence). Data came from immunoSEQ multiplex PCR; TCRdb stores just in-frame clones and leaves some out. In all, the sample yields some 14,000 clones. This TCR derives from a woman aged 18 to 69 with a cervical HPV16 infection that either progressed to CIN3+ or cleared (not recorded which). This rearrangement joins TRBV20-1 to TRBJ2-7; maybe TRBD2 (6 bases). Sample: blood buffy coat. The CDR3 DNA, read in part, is TGCAGTGCCACTACCGGGGGAGTCGAG. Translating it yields CSATTGGVE. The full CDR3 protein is CSATTGGVEQYF.